Listed below are T cell receptor beta chains from one sample, sequenced in a study of CD8 T cells in ankylosing spondylitis. In TCRdb, the 5' RACE reads were re-called with MiXCR into one record per CDR3 protein. This sample has a few hundred thousand distinct CDR3 sequences, with approximately 10% found just once. Sequencing used blood, either unsorted or a sorted T cell fraction (not recorded which). Receptor source: a female donor with ankylosing spondylitis or in good health (not recorded which). Each CDR3 is given with its conserved first and last residue. A D gene is named only where the DNA matches it firmly. Size is stated for part of the rows, as once, few or many counts, or as a class when the clone is expanded.

TRBJ1-1 TRBD1 many TRBV10-3 CAIRADRGLTEAFF TGTGCCATCAGAGCTGACAGGGGGCTCACTGAAGCTTTCTTT
TRBJ2-1 TRBD1 NA TRBV4-2 CASSQQTGGIDEQFF TGTGCCAGCAGCCAACAGACAGGGGGAATTGATGAGCAGTTCTTC
TRBJ1-5 NA few TRBV20-1 CSARRRTGRSNQPQHF TGCAGTGCTAGAAGGCGTACCGGGCGCAGCAATCAGCCCCAGCATTTT
TRBJ2-1 TRBD2 few TRBV20-1 CSASPHGRVGEQFF TGCAGTGCTTCGCCCCACGGGAGGGTGGGGGAGCAGTTCTTC
TRBJ2-1 NA many TRBV7-9 CASSLRGKYNEQFF TGTGCCAGCAGCTTAAGGGGCAAATACAATGAGCAGTTCTTC
TRBJ2-1 TRBD1 few TRBV19 CASSEGAGFSDEQFF TGTGCCAGTAGTGAGGGGGCTGGGTTTAGCGATGAGCAGTTCTTC
TRBJ1-5 NA many TRBV20-1 CSAQNLDRIFNQPQHF TGCAGTGCTCAGAACTTAGACAGGATCTTCAATCAGCCCCAGCATTTT
TRBJ1-1 NA many TRBV20-1 CSARPTGNTEAFF TGCAGTGCTAGACCGACAGGGAACACTGAAGCTTTCTTT
TRBJ2-7 NA many TRBV12-3/TRBV12-4 CASSSPGHEQYF TGTGCCAGCAGTTCTCCGGGGCACGAGCAGTACTTC
TRBJ2-2 NA many TRBV20-1 CSARGGDLNTGELFF TGCAGTGCTAGAGGGGGGGACCTGAACACCGGGGAGCTGTTTTTT
TRBJ2-1 NA many TRBV12-3/TRBV12-4 CASSLGKGTGGTHEQFF TGTGCCAGCAGTTTAGGTAAAGGGACTGGAGGCACCCATGAGCAGTTCTTC
TRBJ2-5 NA many TRBV11-2 CASSWGLETQYF TGTGCCAGCAGCTGGGGTTTGGAGACCCAGTACTTC
TRBJ2-1 NA few TRBV5-1 CASSLDQGFEQFF TGCGCCAGCAGCTTGGATCAGGGGTTTGAGCAGTTCTTC
TRBJ2-3 TRBD2 many TRBV12-3/TRBV12-4 CASNLGLGPRDTQYF TGTGCCAGCAACCTGGGACTAGGCCCCCGGGATACGCAGTATTTT
TRBJ2-7 NA many TRBV10-3 CAIGREVYEQYF TGTGCCATCGGGAGAGAAGTCTACGAGCAGTACTTC
TRBJ1-6 NA many TRBV4-2 CASSQGTASALHF TGTGCCAGCAGCCAAGGGACGGCCTCAGCCCTCCACTTT
TRBJ1-3 NA many TRBV7-7 CASSDLGRGPIYF TGTGCTAGCAGCGATTTAGGACGGGGACCTATATATTTT
TRBJ2-6 NA many TRBV5-1 CASSLELGNSGANVLTF TGCGCCAGCAGCTTGGAACTGGGAAACTCTGGGGCCAACGTCCTGACTTTC
TRBJ2-1 NA many TRBV5-1 CASSLGLVGSNEQFF TGCGCCAGCAGCTTGGGTCTGGTGGGCAGCAATGAGCAGTTCTTC
TRBJ1-5 NA NA TRBV28 CASSLFGGFDQPQHF TGTGCCAGCAGTTTATTCGGGGGGTTTGATCAGCCCCAGCATTTT
TRBJ2-1 NA many TRBV12-3/TRBV12-4 CASSLRADSYNEQFF TGTGCCAGCAGTTTACGAGCGGACTCCTACAATGAGCAGTTCTTC
TRBJ1-4 TRBD1 few TRBV28 CASSTQGGKLFF TGTGCCAGCAGCACCCAGGGGGGAAAACTGTTTTTT
TRBJ2-2 NA many TRBV20-1 CSARRQVDTGELFF TGCAGTGCTAGAAGGCAGGTGGACACCGGGGAGCTGTTTTTT
TRBJ2-7 TRBD1 many TRBV20-1 CSAPSDRAILYEQYF TGCAGTGCCCCCTCGGACAGGGCGATTCTCTACGAGCAGTACTTC
TRBJ2-1 TRBD1 many TRBV10-3 CAISSGEGQGGEQFF TGTGCCATCAGCTCTGGGGAGGGACAGGGGGGTGAGCAGTTCTTC
TRBJ2-2 NA NA TRBV18 CASSPATKNTGELFF TGTGCCAGCTCACCGGCGACTAAGAACACCGGGGAGCTGTTTTTT
TRBJ2-7 NA NA TRBV10-1 CASSAGPYEQYF TGCGCCAGCAGCGCAGGTCCGTACGAGCAGTACTTC
TRBJ1-1 NA many TRBV5-1 CASSFSMNTEAFF TGCGCCAGCAGCTTCTCTATGAACACTGAAGCTTTCTTT
TRBJ2-3 NA few TRBV4-1 CASSQVILASDTQYF TGCGCCAGCAGCCAAGTAATCCTAGCGTCAGATACGCAGTATTTT
TRBJ2-5 TRBD2 few TRBV7-2 CASSHGRSAGGETQYF TGTGCCAGCAGCCACGGTCGGTCAGCGGGAGGGGAGACCCAGTACTTC
TRBJ1-2 TRBD1 NA TRBV14 CASSQDRGQGPYGYTF TGTGCCAGCAGCCAAGATCGGGGACAGGGCCCTTATGGCTACACCTTC
TRBJ2-5 NA few TRBV5-1 CASSLGNRGQETQYF TGCGCCAGCAGCTTAGGGAATCGGGGCCAAGAGACCCAGTACTTC
TRBJ1-6 NA few TRBV15 CATSSTWGGSPLHF TGTGCCACCAGCAGCACTTGGGGTGGGTCACCCCTCCACTTT
TRBJ2-1 NA NA TRBV7-8 CASSDNLQSSYNEQFF TGTGCCAGCAGCGATAACTTACAGAGCTCCTACAATGAGCAGTTCTTC
TRBJ1-1 NA many TRBV7-2 CASSLSRLGTEAFF TGTGCCAGCAGCCTTTCCCGTTTGGGCACTGAAGCTTTCTTT
TRBJ2-7 NA NA TRBV5-1 CASSLGGQIYEQYF TGCGCCAGCAGCTTGGGGGGACAAATCTACGAGCAGTACTTC
TRBJ1-1 TRBD1 many TRBV20-1 CSASTGYRNGEAFF TGCAGTGCTTCGACAGGGTATAGGAATGGTGAAGCTTTCTTT
TRBJ2-1 NA many TRBV5-1 CASSLAHHNNEQFF TGCGCCAGCAGCTTGGCCCATCACAACAATGAGCAGTTCTTC
TRBJ1-3 NA few TRBV12-3/TRBV12-4 CASSMGHPKTGNTIYF TGTGCCAGCAGCATGGGACACCCAAAGACTGGAAACACCATATATTTT
TRBJ1-2 NA NA TRBV10-3 CASIGPGLSNGYTF TGTGCCAGCATCGGCCCGGGACTGTCGAATGGCTACACCTTC
TRBJ1-2 NA many TRBV5-1 CASSQDSPMYGYTF TGCGCCAGCAGCCAGGACAGCCCTATGTATGGCTACACCTTC
TRBJ2-2 NA many TRBV9 CASSVGTANTGELFF TGTGCCAGCAGCGTTGGGACGGCGAACACCGGGGAGCTGTTTTTT
TRBJ1-1 NA NA TRBV15 CATSRDRVNTEAFF TGTGCCACCAGCAGAGATCGGGTCAACACTGAAGCTTTCTTT
TRBJ1-1 NA many TRBV25-1 CASSGGVAPGGTEAFF TGTGCCAGCAGTGGGGGGGTAGCCCCTGGTGGCACTGAAGCTTTCTTT
TRBJ2-1 TRBD2 NA TRBV11-1 CASSLAGGYFNEQFF TGTGCCAGCAGCTTAGCGGGAGGGTATTTTAATGAGCAGTTCTTC
TRBJ2-2 NA NA TRBV4-3 CASSQDPAKGRYTGELFF TGCGCCAGCAGCCAAGATCCCGCCAAGGGGAGGTATACCGGGGAGCTGTTTTTT
TRBJ2-2 NA many TRBV5-1 CASSVRSTLTGELFF TGCGCCAGCAGCGTCCGGTCCACTCTGACCGGGGAGCTGTTTTTT
TRBJ2-7 TRBD2 NA TRBV12-3/TRBV12-4 CASSLGLRSYEQYF TGTGCCAGCAGTCTGGGACTACGCTCCTACGAGCAGTACTTC
TRBJ2-7 NA many TRBV7-9 CASSSNQGPYEQYF TGTGCCAGCAGCTCCAACCAGGGTCCCTACGAGCAGTACTTC
TRBJ1-2 NA NA TRBV12-3/TRBV12-4 CASSPAVKAYGYTF TGTGCCAGCAGCCCCGCGGTTAAAGCTTATGGCTACACCTTC
TRBJ1-1 TRBD1 NA TRBV3-1 CASSQAGLRQGVDTEAFF TGTGCCAGCAGCCAAGCCGGGCTTCGGCAGGGGGTTGACACTGAAGCTTTCTTT
TRBJ1-5 NA few TRBV6-1 CASSEPPGGDHQPQHF TGTGCCAGCAGTGAACCCCCCGGGGGAGACCATCAGCCCCAGCATTTT
TRBJ2-5 NA many TRBV20-1 CSARISEETQYF TGCAGTGCTAGGATTTCGGAAGAGACCCAGTACTTC
TRBJ2-1 TRBD2 few TRBV4-2 CASSQGSTSGRAPGTRSYNEQFF TGTGCCAGCAGCCAAGGTTCAACTAGCGGGAGGGCCCCGGGTACTAGGTCCTACAATGAGCAGTTCTTC